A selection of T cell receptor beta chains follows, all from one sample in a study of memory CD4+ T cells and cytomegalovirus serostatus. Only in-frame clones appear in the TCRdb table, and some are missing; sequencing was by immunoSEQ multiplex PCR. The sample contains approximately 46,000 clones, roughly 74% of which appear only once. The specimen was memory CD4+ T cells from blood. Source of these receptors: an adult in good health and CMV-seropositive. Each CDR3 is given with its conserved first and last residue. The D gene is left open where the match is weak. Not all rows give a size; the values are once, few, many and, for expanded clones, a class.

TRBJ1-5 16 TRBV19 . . CASSTSSEESNQPQHF TGTGCCAGTAGTACATCGTCCGAGGAGAGCAATCAGCCCCAGCATTTT
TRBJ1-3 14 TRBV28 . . CASSSLASGNTIYF TGTGCCAGCAGTAGCCTCGCATCTGGAAACACCATATATTTT
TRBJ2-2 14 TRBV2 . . CASTETGYDGELFF TGTGCCAGCACAGAGACAGGATATGACGGGGAGCTGTTTTTT
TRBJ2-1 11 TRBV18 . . CASSLEDEQFF TGTGCCAGCTCACTGGAGGATGAGCAGTTCTTC
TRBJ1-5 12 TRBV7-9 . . CASSPVNQPQHF TGTGCCAGCAGCCCCGTAAATCAGCCCCAGCATTTT
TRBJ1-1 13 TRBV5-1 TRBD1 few CASKQGDNTEAFF TGCGCCAGCAAACAGGGGGATAACACTGAAGCTTTCTTT
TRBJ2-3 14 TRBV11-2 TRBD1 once CASSPDRGSDTQYF TGTGCCAGCAGCCCGGACAGGGGCTCAGATACGCAGTATTTT
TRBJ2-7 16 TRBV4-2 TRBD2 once CASSQLLRGGGAEQYF TGTGCCAGCAGCCAACTACTGCGGGGGGGCGGAGCCGAGCAGTACTTC
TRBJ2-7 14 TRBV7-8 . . CASSLRTVLYEQYF TGTGCCAGCAGCCTCCGGACAGTCCTCTACGAGCAGTACTTC
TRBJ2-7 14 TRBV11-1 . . CASSLGPGGYEQYF TGTGCCAGCAGCTTAGGGCCCGGGGGCTACGAGCAGTACTTC
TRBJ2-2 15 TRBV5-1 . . CASSFFAAATGELFF TGCGCCAGCAGCTTTTTCGCGGCGGCCACCGGGGAGCTGTTTTTT
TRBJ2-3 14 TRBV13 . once CASSPGTSTDTQYF TGTGCCAGCAGCCCAGGGACTAGCACAGATACGCAGTATTTT
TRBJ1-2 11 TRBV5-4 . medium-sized CASSNSYGYTF TGTGCCAGCAGCAACAGCTATGGCTACACCTTC
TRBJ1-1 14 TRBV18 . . CASSPVRENTEAFF TGTGCCAGCTCACCGGTTAGGGAGAACACTGAAGCTTTCTTT
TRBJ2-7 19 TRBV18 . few CASSAPPSGGGRNLYEQYF TGTGCCAGCTCAGCCCCGCCGAGCGGCGGGGGCCGAAATCTCTACGAGCAGTACTTC
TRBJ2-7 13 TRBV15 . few CATSKGSFYEQYF TGTGCCACCAGCAAGGGGTCCTTCTACGAGCAGTACTTC
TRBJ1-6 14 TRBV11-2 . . CASSLSGYNSPLHF TGTGCCAGCAGCTTATCAGGGTATAATTCACCCCTCCACTTT
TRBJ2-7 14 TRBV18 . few CASSRGAGTYEQYF TGTGCCAGCTCACGCGGGGCCGGCACCTACGAGCAGTACTTC
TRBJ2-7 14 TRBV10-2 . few CASSESRETYEQYF TGCGCCAGCAGTGAGTCCAGGGAAACCTACGAGCAGTACTTC
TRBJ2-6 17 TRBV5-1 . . CASSLVSVGSGANVLTF TGCGCCAGCAGCTTGGTTTCTGTCGGCTCTGGGGCCAACGTCCTGACTTTC
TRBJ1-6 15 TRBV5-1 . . CASTNPGSYNSPLHF TGCGCCAGCACCAATCCAGGGAGCTATAATTCACCCCTCCACTTT
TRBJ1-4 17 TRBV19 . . CASSTAGTQATNEKLFF TGTGCCAGTAGTACAGCCGGGACGCAAGCAACTAATGAAAAACTGTTTTTT
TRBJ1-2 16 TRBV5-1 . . CASSTGEVIGNYGYTF TGCGCCAGCAGCACGGGAGAAGTTATTGGTAACTATGGCTACACCTTC
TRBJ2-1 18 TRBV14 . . CASSQGRGAVIGVNEQFF TGTGCCAGCAGCCAAGGGAGAGGCGCGGTTATAGGGGTAAATGAGCAGTTCTTC
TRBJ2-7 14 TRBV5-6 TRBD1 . CASSYTDRVIEQYF TGTGCCAGCAGCTACACGGACAGGGTGATTGAGCAGTACTTC
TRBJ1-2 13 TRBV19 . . CASSTLTGSGYTF TGTGCCAGTAGTACGCTTACAGGGTCGGGCTACACCTTC
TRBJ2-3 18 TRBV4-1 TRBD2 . CASSQGPQAGRYTDTQYF TGCGCCAGCAGCCAAGGTCCCCAAGCGGGGAGATACACAGATACGCAGTATTTT
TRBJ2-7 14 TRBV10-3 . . CAISGGRSGDEQYF TGTGCCATCAGTGGCGGCCGCTCTGGGGACGAGCAGTACTTC
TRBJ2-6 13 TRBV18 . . CASSSSGANVLTF TGTGCCAGCTCCTCCTCTGGGGCCAACGTCCTGACTTTC
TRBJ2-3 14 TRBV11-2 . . CASSLRTGTDTQYF TGTGCCAGCAGCCTAAGGACGGGCACAGATACGCAGTATTTT
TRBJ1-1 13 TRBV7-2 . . CASSGTMNTEAFF TGTGCCAGCAGCGGGACAATGAACACTGAAGCTTTCTTT
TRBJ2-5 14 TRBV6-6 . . CASRTAQQLETQYF TGTGCCAGCCGTACCGCCCAACAGCTAGAGACCCAGTACTTC